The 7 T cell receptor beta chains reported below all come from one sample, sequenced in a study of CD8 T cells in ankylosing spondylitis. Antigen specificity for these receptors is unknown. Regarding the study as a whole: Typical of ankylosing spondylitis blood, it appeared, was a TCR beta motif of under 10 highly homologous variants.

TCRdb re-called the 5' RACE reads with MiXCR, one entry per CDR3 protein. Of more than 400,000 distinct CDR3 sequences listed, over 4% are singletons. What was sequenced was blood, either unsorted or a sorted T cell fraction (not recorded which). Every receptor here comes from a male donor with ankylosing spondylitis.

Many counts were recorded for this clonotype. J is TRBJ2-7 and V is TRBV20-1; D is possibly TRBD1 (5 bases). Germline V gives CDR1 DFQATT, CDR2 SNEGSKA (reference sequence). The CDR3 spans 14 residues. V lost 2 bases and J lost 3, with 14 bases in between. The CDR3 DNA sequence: TGCAGTGCTAGAATCGGAACAGGAGACTACGAGCAGTACTTC. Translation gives CSARIGTGDYEQYF.

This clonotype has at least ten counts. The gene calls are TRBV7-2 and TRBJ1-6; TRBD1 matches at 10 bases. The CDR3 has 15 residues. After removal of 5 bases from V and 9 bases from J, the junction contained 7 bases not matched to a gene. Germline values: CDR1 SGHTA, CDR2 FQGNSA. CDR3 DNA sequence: TGTGCCAGCAGCACTATGGACAGGGGGATTTCACCCCTCCACTTT. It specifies CASSTMDRGISPLHF. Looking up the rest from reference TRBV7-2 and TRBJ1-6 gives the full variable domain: GAGVSQSPSNKVTEKGKDVELRCDPISGHTALYWYRQSLGQGLEFLIYFQGNSAPDKSGLPSDRFSAERTGGSVSTLTIQRTQQEDSAVYLCASSTMDRGISPLHFGNGTRLTVT.

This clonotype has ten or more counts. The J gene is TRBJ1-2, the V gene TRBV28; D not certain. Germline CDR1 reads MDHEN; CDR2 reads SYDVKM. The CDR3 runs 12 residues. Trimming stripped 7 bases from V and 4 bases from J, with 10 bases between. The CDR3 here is CASTTHRYGYTF. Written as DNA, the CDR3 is TGTGCCAGCACCACCCACCGCTATGGCTACACCTTC.

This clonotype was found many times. CDR3 in amino acids: CSAPTATTGELFF. DNA for the CDR3: TGCAGTGCTCCGACAGCCACCACCGGGGAGCTGTTTTTT. This chain joins TRBV20-1 and TRBJ2-2; D is possibly TRBD1 (5 bases). Looked up from germline, CDR1 is DFQATT and CDR2 is SNEGSKA (reference sequence). The length of the CDR3 is 13 residues. The V end lost 5 bases, the J end lost 4 bases, and 11 bases lay between the germline ends.

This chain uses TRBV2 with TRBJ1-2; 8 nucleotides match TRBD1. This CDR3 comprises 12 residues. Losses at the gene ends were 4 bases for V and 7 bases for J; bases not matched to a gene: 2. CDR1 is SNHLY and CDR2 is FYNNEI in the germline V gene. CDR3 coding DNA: TGTGCCAGCAGTGGACAGGGGCCTGGCTACACCTTC. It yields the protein CASSGQGPGYTF.

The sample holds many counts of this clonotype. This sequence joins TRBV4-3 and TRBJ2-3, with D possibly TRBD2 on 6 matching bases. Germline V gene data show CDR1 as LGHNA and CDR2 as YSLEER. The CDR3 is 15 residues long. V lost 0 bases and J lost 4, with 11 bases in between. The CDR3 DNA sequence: TGCGCCAGCAGCCAAGATGGAGGGCGGGCAGATACGCAGTATTTT. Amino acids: CASSQDGGRADTQYF.

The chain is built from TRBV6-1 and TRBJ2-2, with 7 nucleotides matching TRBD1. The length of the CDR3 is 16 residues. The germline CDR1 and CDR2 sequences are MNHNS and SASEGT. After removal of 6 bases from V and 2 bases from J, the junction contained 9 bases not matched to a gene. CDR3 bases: TGTGCCAGCAGCCAAATTGACAGGGATAACACCGGGGAGCTGTTTTTT. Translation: CASSQIDRDNTGELFF.